A selection of T cell receptor beta chains follows, all from one sample in a study of cytomegalovirus exposure and HLA in healthy donors. Using immunoSEQ multiplex PCR, the repertoire was profiled, and TCRdb retains in-frame clones only, with some absent. The sample has over 200,000 clones; just under 85% are singletons. Sequenced sample: PBMCs. Source of these receptors: a woman between 35 and 50 years old in good health and CMV-seronegative. CDR3s include the opening cysteine and the closing phenylalanine or tryptophan. A D gene is named only where the DNA matches it firmly. A row's size may be missing; if present it is once, few, many or a size class.

abundance	j_gene	v_gene	len	d_gene	CDR3nt	CDR3aa
.	TRBJ2-1	TRBV7-9	16	TRBD1	TGTGCCAGCAGCTACTTCGAAGGGACAGGGGTCCATGAGCAGTTCTTC	CASSYFEGTGVHEQFF
.	TRBJ2-1	TRBV2	15	TRBD2	TGTGCCAGCAGCGCCAGCGGGGGACGGTACAATGAGCAGTTCTTC	CASSASGGRYNEQFF
.	TRBJ2-1	TRBV29-1	10	.	TGCAGTTTCCGGGTTGCTGAGCAGTTCTTC	CSFRVAEQFF
.	TRBJ1-5	TRBV6-6	14	.	TGTGCCAGCATGTCCGGGGGAAGCAATCAGCCCCAGCATTTT	CASMSGGSNQPQHF
.	TRBJ1-1	TRBV11-2	11	.	TGTGCCAGCAGCGAGGGTCTTGAAGCTTTCTTT	CASSEGLEAFF
.	TRBJ2-1	TRBV4-1	13	.	TGCGCCAGCAGCCTAGGGGGTGGCAATGAGCAGTTCTTC	CASSLGGGNEQFF
.	TRBJ1-4	TRBV7-6	13	.	TGTGCCAGCCGGGGGGGAGAGAATGAAAAACTGTTTTTT	CASRGGENEKLFF
.	TRBJ1-1	TRBV30	14	TRBD1	TGTGCCTGGAGTCTGGGACAGGGGATAGATGAAGCTTTCTTT	CAWSLGQGIDEAFF
once	TRBJ1-5	TRBV15	15	.	TGTGCCACAACCGATGGACTTATGGGCAATCAGCCCCAGCATTTT	CATTDGLMGNQPQHF
.	TRBJ1-1	TRBV28	12	.	TGTGCCAGCAGACCCGCGGTCTCCGAAGCTTTCTTT	CASRPAVSEAFF
.	TRBJ2-1	TRBV29-1	15	TRBD2	TGCAGCGTTGGGGGAGGGCCGACGGCCTACAATGAGCAGTTCTTC	CSVGGGPTAYNEQFF
.	TRBJ1-1	TRBV20-1	11	TRBD1	TGCAGAGGAAGCAGGGGGGCTGAAGCTTTCTTT	CRGSRGAEAFF
.	TRBJ1-1	TRBV9	13	.	TGTGCCAGCAGCGTAGACGGTCTACCTGAAGCTTTCTTT	CASSVDGLPEAFF
.	TRBJ1-5	TRBV6-5	13	TRBD1	TGTGCCAGCAGTGACGGGACAGCGGGGCCCCAGCATTTT	CASSDGTAGPQHF
.	TRBJ2-7	TRBV10-3	11	.	TGTGCCATCCTTGCGGGTCGGGAGCAGTACTTC	CAILAGREQYF
.	TRBJ2-1	TRBV14	13	.	TGTGCCAGCAGCCTGTTCCAGGGGAATGAGCAGTTCTTC	CASSLFQGNEQFF
once	TRBJ1-1	TRBV5-4	15	.	TGTGCCAGCAGCTTGGGGGGGGGTCTGAACACTGAAGCTTTCTTT	CASSLGGGLNTEAFF
.	TRBJ2-7	TRBV6-6	15	.	TGTGCCAGCAGCCTCCAGGATCTCAGACGGCACGAGCAGTACTTC	CASSLQDLRRHEQYF
.	TRBJ2-2	TRBV30	14	TRBD1	TGTGCCTGGTCACAGGGGGCGTGGACCGGGGAGCTGTTTTTT	CAWSQGAWTGELFF
once	TRBJ1-2	TRBV6-1	13	TRBD1	TGTGCCAGCAGTCGGGACAGGGTATATGGCTACACCTTC	CASSRDRVYGYTF
few	TRBJ2-7	TRBV6-5	14	.	TGTGCCAGCAGATCTACGGGGCAGGGGCTCGAGCAGTACTTC	CASRSTGQGLEQYF
once	TRBJ1-1	TRBV30	15	TRBD1	TGTGCCTGGAGTCCGGACAGGGGGTCGGGAACTGAAGCTTTCTTT	CAWSPDRGSGTEAFF
.	TRBJ2-2	TRBV5-1	15	.	TGCGCCAGCAGCCCTTCTCCGGGGTTCGCCGGGGAGCTGTTTTTT	CASSPSPGFAGELFF
.	TRBJ2-7	TRBV7-3	15	TRBD2	TGTGCCAGCAGCTTACGTAGCGGGGCCTCCTACGAGCAGTACTTC	CASSLRSGASYEQYF
.	TRBJ1-1	TRBV2	15	TRBD1	TGTGCCAGCAGTGAGCAGACAGGGGGGAACACTGAAGCTTTCTTT	CASSEQTGGNTEAFF
.	TRBJ2-5	TRBV18	13	TRBD1	TGTGCCAGCTCAAGGGACAGAGGGGAGACCCAGTACTTC	CASSRDRGETQYF